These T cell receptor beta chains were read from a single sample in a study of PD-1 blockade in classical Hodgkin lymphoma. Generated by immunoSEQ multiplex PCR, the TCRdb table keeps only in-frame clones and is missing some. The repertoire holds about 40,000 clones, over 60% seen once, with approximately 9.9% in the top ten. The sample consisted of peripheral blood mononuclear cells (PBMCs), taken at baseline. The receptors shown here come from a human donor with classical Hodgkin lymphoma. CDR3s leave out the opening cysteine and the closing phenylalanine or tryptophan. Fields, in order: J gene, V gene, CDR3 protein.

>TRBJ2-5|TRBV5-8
ASSLSSGWRGETQY
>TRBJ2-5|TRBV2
ASSETSGRGETQY
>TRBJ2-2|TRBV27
ASSPNYGELF
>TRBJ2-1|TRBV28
ASSSWTKNNEQF
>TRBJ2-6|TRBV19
ASSTDSGANVLT
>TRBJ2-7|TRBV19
ASSVSSGRGLY
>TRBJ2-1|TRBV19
ASSIKARGSSYNEQF
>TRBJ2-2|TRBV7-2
ASSLHVPPNTGELF
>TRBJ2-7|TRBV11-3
ASRATSGTISYEQY
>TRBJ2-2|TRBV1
TSSQWGLAGEPGELF
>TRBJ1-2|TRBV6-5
ASSYPGTGIGYT
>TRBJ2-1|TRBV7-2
ASSLGLLLNEQF
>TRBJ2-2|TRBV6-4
ASSEESTGELF
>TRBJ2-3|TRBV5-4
ASSPTLASGTDTQY
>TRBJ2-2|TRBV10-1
ASSDSRTTGELF
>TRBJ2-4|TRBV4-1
ASSQDPNLYAAKNIQY
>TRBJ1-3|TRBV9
ASSETGQPFSGNTIY
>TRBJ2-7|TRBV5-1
ASSLVETSYEQY
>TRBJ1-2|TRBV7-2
ASSLGLEPYGYT
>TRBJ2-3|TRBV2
ASSPAGDTQY
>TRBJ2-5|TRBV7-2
ASSLEALLETQY
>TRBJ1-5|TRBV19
ASSMGAGSNQPQH
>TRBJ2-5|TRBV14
ASSQGDRVGETQY
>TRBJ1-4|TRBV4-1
ASSQDIRGDNEKLF
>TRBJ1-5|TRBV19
ATAQVGRWSSNQPQH
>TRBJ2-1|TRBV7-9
ASILTGLASNEQF
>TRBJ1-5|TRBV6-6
ASGRTGGNQPQH
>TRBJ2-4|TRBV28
ASSLIQGAGNIQY
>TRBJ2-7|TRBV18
ASSRGHKMYEQY
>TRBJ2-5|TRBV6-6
ASSYSIVGETQY
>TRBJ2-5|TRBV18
ASSSLGETQY
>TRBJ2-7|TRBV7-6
ASSLSGQVYEQY
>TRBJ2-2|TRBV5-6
ASSLAWNTGELF
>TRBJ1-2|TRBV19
ASTPIGGGQGRYGYT
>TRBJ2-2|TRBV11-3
ASSWQRMNTGELF
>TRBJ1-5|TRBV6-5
ASRVKDQPQH
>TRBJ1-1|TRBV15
ATSEDRVNTEAF
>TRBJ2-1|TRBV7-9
ASSSWFESSYNEQF
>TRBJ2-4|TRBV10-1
ASSESEGRGKNIQY
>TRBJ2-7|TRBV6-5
ASRPNGGPYEQY
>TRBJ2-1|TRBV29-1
SVEDPGTKAVNEQF
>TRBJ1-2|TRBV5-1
ASSLGTGGYGYT
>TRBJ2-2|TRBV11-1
ASRRTAGELF
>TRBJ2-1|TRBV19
ASSMGGRGMVEQF
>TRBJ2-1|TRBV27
ASSFQREEFEQF
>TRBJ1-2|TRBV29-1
SVEPTTEIYGYT
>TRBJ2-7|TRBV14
ASSQEHNPTYEQY
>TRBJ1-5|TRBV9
ASSLTVDHQPQH
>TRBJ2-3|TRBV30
AWTIITDTQY